The 14 T cell receptor beta chains below were found in one sample sequenced in a study of blood T cell repertoires in COVID-19. TCRdb keeps only in-frame clones here, not all; method: immunoSEQ multiplex PCR. The data contain a few hundred thousand clones, over 75% of them singletons. Input material: PBMCs or T cells enriched from blood (not recorded which). Receptors originate from a man aged 25-40 years who had recovered from COVID-19.

This clone was detected only once. V gene TRBV15 combines with J gene TRBJ1-4; D is possibly TRBD1 (5 bases). V lost 1 base, J lost 4 bases, and 10 bases lay in between. This CDR3 spans 15 amino acids. Germline-derived CDR1 and CDR2 are LNHNV and YYDKDF (reference sequence). The CDR3 DNA is TGTGCCACCAGCAGAGTTCGGGGGTTTAATGAAAAACTGTTTTTT. The encoded protein is CATSRVRGFNEKLFF.

The J gene is TRBJ2-7, the V gene TRBV6-6; 11 nucleotides line up with TRBD1. Germline loops: CDR1 MNHNY, CDR2 SVGAGI (reference sequence). Germline trimming cut 5 bases from V and 6 bases from J; bases unmatched to any gene: 15. This CDR3 is 17 amino acids long. The CDR3 spells CASSPTARTGGAGEQYF. As DNA, the CDR3 is TGTGCCAGCAGTCCGACCGCCCGGACAGGGGGCGCGGGCGAGCAGTACTTC.

The gene calls are TRBV6-1 and TRBJ2-3; D is unresolved. The CDR3 length is 14 residues. Per the germline V gene, CDR1 is MNHNS and CDR2 is SASEGT. V was pared by 1 base and J by 5 bases, with 10 bases between. The CDR3 nucleotides are TGTGCCAGCAGTGAAGAGTGGCCGGGAGATACGCAGTATTTT. This encodes CASSEEWPGDTQYF.

The rearrangement joins TRBV29-1 to TRBJ1-1; no firm D call. This CDR3 contains 15 residues. The V gene lost 5 bases and the J gene lost 0 bases, with 16 bases spanning the gap. The V gene's germline CDR1 is SQVTM and CDR2 ANQGSEA. The CDR3 sequence: CSVKGRVTMNTEAFF. The DNA of the CDR3 is TGCAGCGTTAAAGGGAGGGTTACGATGAACACTGAAGCTTTCTTT.

This CDR3 is CASSRSQGYYGYTF. DNA for the CDR3: TGTGCCAGCAGCCGATCGCAGGGTTACTATGGCTACACCTTC. The chain carries TRBV3-1 (or the pseudogene TRBV3-2) and TRBJ1-2, with D tentatively TRBD1 (5 bases). This CDR3 is 14 amino acids long. Trimming took 4 bases from V and 3 from J, leaving 12 bases between them. Germline CDR1 reads LGHDT; CDR2 reads YNNKEL (reference sequence).

V gene TRBV28 combines with J gene TRBJ1-5, with D possibly matching TRBD1 (5 bases). Trimming took 5 bases from V and 2 from J, leaving 13 bases between them. The CDR3 covers 15 residues. CDR1 and CDR2 (germline): MDHEN, SYDVKM. CDR3 protein: CASSQDTLGNQPQHF. The DNA of the CDR3 is TGTGCCAGCAGTCAGGACACGCTCGGCAATCAGCCCCAGCATTTT.

This sequence joins TRBV5-4 and TRBJ2-1; 7 positions agree with TRBD2. The trim removed 3 bases at V and 4 bases at J, leaving 16 bases unmatched. This CDR3 has 18 residues. Germline V gene sequence: CDR1 SGHNT, CDR2 YYREEE (reference sequence). As DNA, the CDR3 is TGTGCCAGCAGCTCTACCGGGACTACTTATCCCAGATACAATGAGCAGTTCTTC. Its translation: CASSSTGTTYPRYNEQFF.

This chain uses TRBV18 with TRBJ2-1; 15 nucleotides align to TRBD2. This CDR3 has 18 amino acids. J gave up 2 bases and V 0 bases, and 2 bases lay outside the gene matches. Germline lookup yields CDR1 KGHSH and CDR2 LQKENI. The chain's CDR3 is CASSPPGLAGGTYNEQFF. The CDR3 region has the DNA TGTGCCAGCTCACCACCTGGACTAGCGGGAGGGACCTACAATGAGCAGTTCTTC.

The chain uses TRBV5-1 and TRBJ2-7, with TRBD2 matching 7 bases. The V gene's germline CDR1 is SGHRS and CDR2 YFSETQ. CDR3 size: 14 residues. The trim removed 3 bases at V and 2 bases at J, leaving 5 bases unmatched. The CDR3 protein is CASSYPSGPYEQYF. The CDR3 bases are TGCGCCAGCAGCTACCCTAGCGGACCCTACGAGCAGTACTTC. The variable domain in full, completed from reference TRBV5-1 and TRBJ2-7, reads KAGVTQTPRYLIKTRGQQVTLSCSPISGHRSVSWYQQTPGQGLQFLFEYFSETQRNKGNFPGRFSGRQFSNSRSEMNVSTLELGDSALYLCASSYPSGPYEQYFGPGTRLTVT.

The CDR3 bases are TGTGCCAGCAGTGAAGGAAGGGCGGGGGACACTGAAGCTTTCTTT. Encoded protein: CASSEGRAGDTEAFF. The J gene is TRBJ1-1, the V gene TRBV6-1; the D gene is possibly TRBD1 (5 bases). CDR1 is MNHNS, CDR2 SASEGT, per germline. The CDR3 is 15 amino acids. Between the trimmed V and J ends, which lost 1 base and 3 bases, there was a span of 12 bases.

This chain joins TRBV23-1 and TRBJ1-5; no firm D call. TRBV23-1 is labeled an ORF, and its function is uncertain. Trimming pared 3 bases from V and 3 bases from J, leaving 18 bases between. CDR3 size: 17 residues. This chain's CDR3 is CASSQGPFKAPNQPQHF. In DNA form, the CDR3 reads TGCGCCAGCAGTCAGGGCCCGTTTAAGGCCCCCAATCAGCCCCAGCATTTT.

Regarding this clone: This same CDR3 is encoded by further DNA sequences in the sample. The gene calls are TRBV18 and TRBJ1-1; 7 nucleotides match TRBD1. Germline V CDR1 and CDR2: KGHSH, LQKENI. The CDR3 length is 12 residues. V trimming: 3 bases; J trimming: 7 bases; junction bases outside the gene matches: 2. The CDR3 reads CASSPDRVEAFF. The DNA of the CDR3 is TGTGCCAGCTCACCCGACAGGGTTGAAGCTTTCTTT.

The rearrangement joins TRBV7-2 to TRBJ1-1, with unresolved D. The CDR3 is 13 amino acids. Trimming stripped 2 bases from V and 3 bases from J, with 7 bases between. From germline, CDR1 is SGHTA and CDR2 FQGNSA. This chain's CDR3 is CASSLFEDTEAFF. CDR3 bases: TGTGCCAGCAGCTTATTTGAGGACACTGAAGCTTTCTTT.

The rearrangement links TRBV7-8 to TRBJ2-7; tentative D call: TRBD1 (5 bases). This CDR3 comprises 14 residues. Trimming left V 7 bases short and J 0 bases short, with 13 bases between. Germline V gene sequence: CDR1 SGHVS, CDR2 FQNEAQ. CDR3 bases: TGTGCCAGCACCCAGGGATTCTACTCCTACGAGCAGTACTTC. Translation: CASTQGFYSYEQYF.